The 15 T cell receptor beta chains below all came from one sample that was sequenced in a study of cytomegalovirus exposure and HLA in healthy donors. The PCR employed 60 Vbeta primers together with 13 Jbeta primers. Sequencing used immunoSEQ multiplex PCR; TCRdb keeps in-frame clones, though not all of them. The sample lists tens of thousands of clones, around 72% occurring once. The sequenced material came from PBMCs. Every receptor here comes from a man aged 45 to 65 in good health and CMV-seropositive.

The gene calls are TRBV18 and TRBJ1-1, with D tentatively TRBD1 (6 bases). Germline V lookup: CDR1 KGHSH, CDR2 LQKENI. The V gene lost 5 bases and the J gene lost 1 base, with 14 bases spanning the gap. The length of the CDR3 is 15 residues. CDR3 residues: CASSTRQVSNTEAFF. As DNA, the CDR3 is TGTGCCAGCTCAACGAGACAGGTATCGAACACTGAAGCTTTCTTT.

Concerning this clone: Mismatch with germline at one junction end may stem from a read error. The CDR3 sequence: CASSGYTDAQYF. CDR3 sequence (DNA): TGTGCCAGCAGTGGTTATACAGATGCGCAGTATTTT. J is TRBJ2-3 and V is TRBV2, with D uncertain. Germline values: CDR1 SNHLY, CDR2 FYNNEI. The CDR3 contains 12 residues.

The chain links TRBV6-5 to TRBJ1-2; 12 bases are shared with TRBD1. This CDR3 region has 15 residues. Trimming at V came to 5 bases and at J to 4 bases, leaving 5 bases not matched to a gene. Per the germline V gene, CDR1 is MNHEY and CDR2 is SVGAGI. DNA for the CDR3: TGTGCCAGCAGTAGGGACAGGGGGCGTCTCTATGGCTACACCTTC. This sequence encodes CASSRDRGRLYGYTF.

The chain links TRBV28 to TRBJ1-1; maybe TRBD1 (6 bases). CDR1 MDHEN and CDR2 SYDVKM come from the germline V gene. This CDR3 contains 14 residues. Between the trimmed V and J ends, which lost 6 bases and 5 bases, there was a span of 16 bases. CDR3 residues: CASRFSQGGTEAFF. CDR3 DNA sequence: TGTGCCAGCAGATTCTCACAGGGTGGGACTGAAGCTTTCTTT.

The chain recombines TRBV2 with TRBJ1-3; 9 bases align to TRBD1. The CDR3 extends over 14 amino acids. Germline CDR1 SNHLY, CDR2 FYNNEI. Losses at the gene ends were 8 bases for V and 3 bases for J; bases not matched to a gene: 5. CDR3: CASLWDRVGNTIYF. The CDR3 DNA sequence: TGTGCCAGCCTTTGGGACAGGGTTGGAAACACCATATATTTT.

The rearrangement joins TRBV29-1 to TRBJ1-1; D is unclear. This CDR3 has 13 residues. From germline, CDR1 is SQVTM and CDR2 ANQGSEA. Trimming shortened V by 4 bases and J by 0 bases, and 9 bases separated the two germline ends. The CDR3 reads CSVVYSLNTEAFF. The DNA of the CDR3 is TGCAGCGTTGTCTACAGTTTGAACACTGAAGCTTTCTTT.

V is TRBV4-3 and J is TRBJ2-3; D is perhaps TRBD1 (6 bases). Per germline, CDR1 LGHNA and CDR2 YSLEER. The CDR3 has 15 residues. V gave up 2 bases and J gave up 5 bases, with 14 bases separating them. The CDR3 DNA follows: TGCGCCAGCAGCCAATCAGGACAGAGGGGAGATACGCAGTATTTT. Its protein is CASSQSGQRGDTQYF.

This clone showed up just a few times. V usage is TRBV9 and J usage is TRBJ1-4, with D perhaps matching TRBD1 (6 bases). Trimming pared 0 bases from V and 8 bases from J, leaving 14 bases between. Per the germline V gene, CDR1 is SGDLS and CDR2 is YYNGEE. This CDR3 has 15 amino acids. CDR3 protein: CASSVGAGAWEKLFF. The DNA for the CDR3 is TGTGCCAGCAGCGTAGGGGCAGGGGCATGGGAAAAACTGTTTTTT.

The CDR3 bases are TGTGCCAGCAGCTTGGGGGGACAGGGCCGGGGACTAGATGACGAGCAGTACTTC. This translates into CASSLGGQGRGLDDEQYF. V gene TRBV5-8 combines with J gene TRBJ2-7; maybe TRBD1 (9 bases). With 0 bases removed from V and 5 bases from J, the gap between germline ends came to 24 bases. The CDR3 sequence is 18 residues long. Germline CDR1 reads SGHTS; CDR2 reads YDEGEE.

This chain links TRBV11-1 with TRBJ2-7; maybe TRBD2 (5 bases). CDR3 length: 13 residues. The V end lost 5 bases, the J end lost 3 bases, and 11 bases lay between the germline ends. CDR1 is SGHAT, CDR2 FQDESV, per germline (reference sequence). The CDR3 region has the DNA TGTGCCAGCAGCCCTACTAGATTCTACGAGCAGTACTTC. Its protein is CASSPTRFYEQYF.

The chain joins TRBV11-2 to TRBJ2-7; the match to TRBD2 covers 13 bases. V lost 5 bases, J lost 7 bases, and 2 bases stayed unmatched. Germline V gives CDR1 SGHAT, CDR2 FQNNGV. CDR3 length equals 13 residues. In nucleotides, the CDR3 is TGTGCCAGCAGCCCGGGACTAGCGGGGGAGCAGTACTTC. This gives the protein CASSPGLAGEQYF.

V and J are TRBV7-2 and TRBJ2-7; 7 nucleotides match TRBD2. The CDR3 runs to 19 residues. V shed 5 bases, J shed 2 bases, and the junction held 21 bases outside the gene matches. In germline, CDR1 is SGHTA, CDR2 FQGNSA. The CDR3 region is CASSAAGPFRDLPPYEQYF. The CDR3, as DNA: TGTGCCAGCAGCGCAGCGGGACCGTTTCGGGACTTGCCCCCCTACGAGCAGTACTTC. The entire variable domain, with the rest obtained from reference TRBV7-2 and TRBJ2-7, is as follows: GAGVSQSPSNKVTEKGKDVELRCDPISGHTALYWYRQSLGQGLEFLIYFQGNSAPDKSGLPSDRFSAERTGGSVSTLTIQRTQQEDSAVYLCASSAAGPFRDLPPYEQYFGPGTRLTVT.

The V and J genes are TRBV7-9 and TRBJ2-3; 11 bases fit TRBD2. The junction had 12 bases not matched to a gene; V was cut back by 4 bases and J by 0 bases. This CDR3 has 19 amino acids. The germline gives CDR1 SEHNR, CDR2 FQNEAQ (reference sequence). The CDR3 DNA follows: TGTGCCAGCAGCTCCCGAGTTACTAGCGGGGGCTTGAGCACAGATACGCAGTATTTT. This codes for CASSSRVTSGGLSTDTQYF.

The V call is TRBV5-4, the J call TRBJ2-5; a possible D gene is TRBD2 (6 bases). The CDR3 extends over 14 amino acids. Germline CDR1 SGHNT, CDR2 YYREEE (reference sequence). V lost 0 bases and J 5 bases, leaving 11 bases between the germline ends. CDR3 sequence: CASSLEAGRETQYF. The DNA of the CDR3 is TGTGCCAGCAGCTTGGAGGCAGGGAGGGAGACCCAGTACTTC.

The chain couples TRBV5-4 to TRBJ2-3, with 9 bases fitting TRBD2. With V trimmed by 1 base and J by 4 bases, 4 bases remained unmatched. The CDR3 has 15 amino acids. Germline V gene sequence: CDR1 SGHNT, CDR2 YYREEE (reference sequence). The CDR3, as DNA: TGTGCCAGCAGCTTGATGGCGGGAGGGCCAGATACGCAGTATTTT. Residues: CASSLMAGGPDTQYF.